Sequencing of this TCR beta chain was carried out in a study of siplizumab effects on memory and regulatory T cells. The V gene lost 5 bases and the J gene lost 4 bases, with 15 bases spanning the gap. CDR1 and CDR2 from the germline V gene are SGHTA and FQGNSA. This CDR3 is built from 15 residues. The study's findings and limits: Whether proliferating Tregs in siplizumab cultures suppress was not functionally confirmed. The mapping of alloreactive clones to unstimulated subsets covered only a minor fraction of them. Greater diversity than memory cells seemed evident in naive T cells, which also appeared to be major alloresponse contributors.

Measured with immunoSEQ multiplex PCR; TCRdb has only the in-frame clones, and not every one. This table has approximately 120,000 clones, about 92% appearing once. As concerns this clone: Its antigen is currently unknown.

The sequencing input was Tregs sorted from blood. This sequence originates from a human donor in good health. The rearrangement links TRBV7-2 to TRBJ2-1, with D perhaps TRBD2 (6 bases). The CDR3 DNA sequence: TGTGCCAGCAGCCGGGACTTTCCCCCTTACAATGAGCAGTTCTTC. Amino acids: CASSRDFPPYNEQFF.